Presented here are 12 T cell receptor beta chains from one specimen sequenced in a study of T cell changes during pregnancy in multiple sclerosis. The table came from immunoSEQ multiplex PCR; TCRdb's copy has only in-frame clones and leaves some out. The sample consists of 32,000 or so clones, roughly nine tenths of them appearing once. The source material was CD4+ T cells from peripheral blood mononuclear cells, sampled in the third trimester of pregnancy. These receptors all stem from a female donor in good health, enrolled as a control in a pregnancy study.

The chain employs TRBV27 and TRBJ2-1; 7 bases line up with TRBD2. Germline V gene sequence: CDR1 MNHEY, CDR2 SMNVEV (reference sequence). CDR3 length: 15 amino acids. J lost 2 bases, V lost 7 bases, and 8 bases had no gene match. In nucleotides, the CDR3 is TGTGCCAGCAAGATGCTAGCGGTAGCCTACAATGAGCAGTTCTTC. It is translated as CASKMLAVAYNEQFF.

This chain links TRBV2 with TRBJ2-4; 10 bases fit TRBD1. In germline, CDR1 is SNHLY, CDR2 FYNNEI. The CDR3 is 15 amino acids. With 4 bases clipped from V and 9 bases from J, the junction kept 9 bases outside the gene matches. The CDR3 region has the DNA TGTGCCAGCAGTGGGTCGGGACAGGGGTTAAGCATTCAGTACTTC. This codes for CASSGSGQGLSIQYF.

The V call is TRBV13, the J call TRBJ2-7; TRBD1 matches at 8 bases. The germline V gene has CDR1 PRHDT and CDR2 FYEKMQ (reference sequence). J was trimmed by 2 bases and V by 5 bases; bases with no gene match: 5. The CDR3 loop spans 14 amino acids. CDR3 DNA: TGTGCCAGCAGCCACCGGGACAGGACCTACGAGCAGTACTTC. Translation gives CASSHRDRTYEQYF. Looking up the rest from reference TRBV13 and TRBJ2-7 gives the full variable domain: AAGVIQSPRHLIKEKRETATLKCYPIPRHDTVYWYQQGPGQDPQFLISFYEKMQSDKGSIPDRFSAQQFSDYHSELNMSSLELGDSALYFCASSHRDRTYEQYFGPGTRLTVT.

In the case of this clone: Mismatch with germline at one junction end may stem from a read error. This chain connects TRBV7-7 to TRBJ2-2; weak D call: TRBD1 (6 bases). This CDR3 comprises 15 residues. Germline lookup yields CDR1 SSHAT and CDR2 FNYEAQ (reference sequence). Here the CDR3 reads CASSDDRPNTGELFF. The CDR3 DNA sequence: TGTGCTAGCAGCGACGACAGGCCGAACACCGGGGAGCTGTTTTTT.

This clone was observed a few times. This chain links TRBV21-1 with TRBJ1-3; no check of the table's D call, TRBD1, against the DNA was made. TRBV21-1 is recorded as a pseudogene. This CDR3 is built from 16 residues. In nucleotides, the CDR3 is TGTGCCAGCAGCAAAGGAGGGGGCTTTTCTGGAAACACCATATATTTT. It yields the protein CASSKGGGFSGNTIYF.

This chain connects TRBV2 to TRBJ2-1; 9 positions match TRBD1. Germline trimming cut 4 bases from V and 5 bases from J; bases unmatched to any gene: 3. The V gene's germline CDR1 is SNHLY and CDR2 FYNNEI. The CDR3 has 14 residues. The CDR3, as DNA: TGTGCCAGCAGTGGACAGGGGGGCCACAATGAGCAGTTCTTC. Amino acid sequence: CASSGQGGHNEQFF.

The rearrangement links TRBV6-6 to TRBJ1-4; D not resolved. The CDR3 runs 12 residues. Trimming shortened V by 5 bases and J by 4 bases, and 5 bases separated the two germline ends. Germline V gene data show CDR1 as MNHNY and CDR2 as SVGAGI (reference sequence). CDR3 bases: TGTGCCAGCAGTCCGGGTAATGAAAAACTGTTTTTT. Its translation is CASSPGNEKLFF.

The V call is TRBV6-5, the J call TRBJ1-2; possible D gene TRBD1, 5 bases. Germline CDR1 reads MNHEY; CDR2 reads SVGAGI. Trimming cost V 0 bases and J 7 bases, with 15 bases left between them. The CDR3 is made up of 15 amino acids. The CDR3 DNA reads TGTGCCAGCAGTTACTCGATGGGGGGATGGCGTGGCTACACCTTC. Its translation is CASSYSMGGWRGYTF.

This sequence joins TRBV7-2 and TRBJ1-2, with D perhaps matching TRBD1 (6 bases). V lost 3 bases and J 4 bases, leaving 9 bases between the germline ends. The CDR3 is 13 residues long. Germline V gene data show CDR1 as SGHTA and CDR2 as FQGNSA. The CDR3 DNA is TGTGCCAGCAGCTTCGGACAGAGCTATGGCTACACCTTC. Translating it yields CASSFGQSYGYTF.

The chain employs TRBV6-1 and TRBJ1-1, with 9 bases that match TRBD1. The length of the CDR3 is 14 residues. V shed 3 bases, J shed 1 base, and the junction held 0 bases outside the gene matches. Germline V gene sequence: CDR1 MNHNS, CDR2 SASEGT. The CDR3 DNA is TGTGCCAGCAGTGAGGGACAGGGGAACACTGAAGCTTTCTTT. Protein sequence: CASSEGQGNTEAFF.

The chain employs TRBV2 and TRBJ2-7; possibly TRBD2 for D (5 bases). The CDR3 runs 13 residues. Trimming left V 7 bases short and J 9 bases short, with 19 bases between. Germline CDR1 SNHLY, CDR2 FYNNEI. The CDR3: CASKETFLRGQYF. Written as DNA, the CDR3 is TGTGCCAGCAAAGAGACTTTCCTCCGGGGGCAGTACTTC.

Here the CDR3 DNA reads TGTGCCGGACCTGGGACTAGCTCTTACCCTACGCGGGAGACCCAGTACTTC. Translated, it gives CAGPGTSSYPTRETQYF. The chain is built from TRBV27 and TRBJ2-5; 9 bases align to TRBD2. This CDR3 is built from 17 residues. V shed 11 bases, J shed 5 bases, and the junction held 21 bases outside the gene matches. Germline loops: CDR1 MNHEY, CDR2 SMNVEV (reference sequence).